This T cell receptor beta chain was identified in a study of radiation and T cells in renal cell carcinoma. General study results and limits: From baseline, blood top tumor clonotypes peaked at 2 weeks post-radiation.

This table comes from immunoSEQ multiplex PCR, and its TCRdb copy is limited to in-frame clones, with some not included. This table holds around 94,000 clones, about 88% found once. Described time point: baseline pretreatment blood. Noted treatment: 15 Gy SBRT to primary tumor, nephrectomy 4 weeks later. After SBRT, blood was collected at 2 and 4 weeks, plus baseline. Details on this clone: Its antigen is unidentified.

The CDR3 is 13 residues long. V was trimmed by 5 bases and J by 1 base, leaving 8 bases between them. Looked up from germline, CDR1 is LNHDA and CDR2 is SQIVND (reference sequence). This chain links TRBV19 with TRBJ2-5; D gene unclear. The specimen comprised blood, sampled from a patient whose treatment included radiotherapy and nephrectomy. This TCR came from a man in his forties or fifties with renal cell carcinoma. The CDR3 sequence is CASSAIFQETQYF. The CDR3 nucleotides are TGTGCCAGTAGTGCTATCTTCCAAGAGACCCAGTACTTC.